This T cell receptor (beta chain) comes out of a study of blood T cell repertoires in COVID-19. This CDR3 has 15 residues. The V gene lost 4 bases and the J gene lost 7 bases, with 14 bases spanning the gap. From germline, CDR1 is LGHDT and CDR2 YNNKEL (reference sequence). Measured with immunoSEQ multiplex PCR; TCRdb has only the in-frame clones, and not every one. The sample contains over 250,000 clones, approximately 83% of which appear only once. The genes are TRBV3-1 (or the pseudogene TRBV3-2) and TRBJ1-6; a possible D gene is TRBD1 (5 bases). The receptor was derived from a woman aged 65 to 85 with acute or convalescent COVID-19. Specimen: peripheral blood. CDR3 amino acids: CASSLRGEGNSPLHF. CDR3 DNA: TGTGCCAGCAGCCTCCGGGGGGAGGGGAATTCACCCCTCCACTTT.